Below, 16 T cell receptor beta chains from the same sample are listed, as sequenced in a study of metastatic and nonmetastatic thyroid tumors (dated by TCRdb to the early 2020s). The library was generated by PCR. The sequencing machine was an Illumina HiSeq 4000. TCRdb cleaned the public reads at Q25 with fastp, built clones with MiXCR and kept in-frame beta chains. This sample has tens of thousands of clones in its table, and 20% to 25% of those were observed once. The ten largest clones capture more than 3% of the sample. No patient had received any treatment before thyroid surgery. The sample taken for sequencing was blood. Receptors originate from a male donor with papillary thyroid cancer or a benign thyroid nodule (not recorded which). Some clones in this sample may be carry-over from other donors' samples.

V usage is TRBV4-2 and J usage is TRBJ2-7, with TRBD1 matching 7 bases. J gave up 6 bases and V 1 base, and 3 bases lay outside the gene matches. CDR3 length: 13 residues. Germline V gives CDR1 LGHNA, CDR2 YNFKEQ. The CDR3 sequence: CASSQATGVEQYF. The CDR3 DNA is TGTGCCAGCAGCCAAGCCACAGGGGTCGAGCAGTACTTC.

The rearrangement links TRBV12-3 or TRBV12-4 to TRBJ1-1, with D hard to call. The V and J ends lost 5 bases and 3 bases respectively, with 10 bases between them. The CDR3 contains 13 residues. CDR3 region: CASSPPGDTEAFF. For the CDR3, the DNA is TGTGCCAGCAGTCCCCCCGGGGACACTGAAGCTTTCTTT.

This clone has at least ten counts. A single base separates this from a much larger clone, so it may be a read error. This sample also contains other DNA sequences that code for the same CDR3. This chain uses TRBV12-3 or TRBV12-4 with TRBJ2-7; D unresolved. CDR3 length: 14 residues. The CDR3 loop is CASSFDRASYEQYF. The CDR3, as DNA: TGCGCCAGCAGTTTCGATAGGGCTTCCTACGAGCAGTACTTC.

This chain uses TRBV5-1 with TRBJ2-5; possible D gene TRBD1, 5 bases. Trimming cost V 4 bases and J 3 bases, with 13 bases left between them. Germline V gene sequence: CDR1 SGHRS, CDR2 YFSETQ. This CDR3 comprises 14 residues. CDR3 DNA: TGCGCCAGCAGCCCGGACACGCCTGAAGAGACCCAGTACTTC. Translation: CASSPDTPEETQYF. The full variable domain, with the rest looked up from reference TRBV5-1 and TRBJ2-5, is KAGVTQTPRYLIKTRGQQVTLSCSPISGHRSVSWYQQTPGQGLQFLFEYFSETQRNKGNFPGRFSGRQFSNSRSEMNVSTLELGDSALYLCASSPDTPEETQYFGPGTRLLVL.

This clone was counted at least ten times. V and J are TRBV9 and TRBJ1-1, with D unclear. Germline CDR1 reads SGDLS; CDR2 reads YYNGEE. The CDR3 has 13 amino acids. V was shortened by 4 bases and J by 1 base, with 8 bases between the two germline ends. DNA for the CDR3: TGTGCCAGCAGCTCTCCAGGGAACACTGAAGCTTTCTTT. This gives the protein CASSSPGNTEAFF.

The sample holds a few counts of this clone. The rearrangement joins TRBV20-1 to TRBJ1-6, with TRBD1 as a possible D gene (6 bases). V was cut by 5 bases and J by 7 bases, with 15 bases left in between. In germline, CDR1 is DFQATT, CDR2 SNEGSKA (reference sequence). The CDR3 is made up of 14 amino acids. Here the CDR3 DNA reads TGCAGTGCTTATCTGACAGGCGACAATTCACCCCTCCACTTT. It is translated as CSAYLTGDNSPLHF.

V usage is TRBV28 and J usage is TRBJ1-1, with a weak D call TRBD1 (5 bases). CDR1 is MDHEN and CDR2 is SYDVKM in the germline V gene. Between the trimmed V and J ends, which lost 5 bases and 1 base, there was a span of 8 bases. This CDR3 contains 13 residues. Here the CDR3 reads CASSDRWNTEAFF. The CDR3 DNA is TGTGCCAGCAGTGACAGATGGAACACTGAAGCTTTCTTT.

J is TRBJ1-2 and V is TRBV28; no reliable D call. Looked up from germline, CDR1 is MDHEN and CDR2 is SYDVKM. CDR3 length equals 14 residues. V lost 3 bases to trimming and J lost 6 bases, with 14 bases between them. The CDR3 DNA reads TGTGCCAGCAGTTTTTTCCCCCTTGGCGATGGCTACACCTTC. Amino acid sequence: CASSFFPLGDGYTF.

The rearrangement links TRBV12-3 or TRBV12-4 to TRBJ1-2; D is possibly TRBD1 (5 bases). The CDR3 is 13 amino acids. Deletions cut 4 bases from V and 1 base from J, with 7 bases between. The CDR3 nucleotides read TGTGCCAGCAGTTCCGACAGTAACTATGGCTACACCTTC. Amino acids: CASSSDSNYGYTF.

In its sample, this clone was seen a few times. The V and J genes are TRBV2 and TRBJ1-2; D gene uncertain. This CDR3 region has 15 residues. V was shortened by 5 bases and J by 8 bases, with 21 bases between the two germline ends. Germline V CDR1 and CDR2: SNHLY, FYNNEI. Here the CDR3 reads CASSLSPGPLLGYTF. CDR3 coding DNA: TGTGCCAGCAGTCTCTCCCCGGGCCCCCTATTAGGCTACACCTTC.

CDR3 region: CSAYLRGGTLREAYGYTF. DNA of the CDR3: TGCAGTGCCTACCTACGGGGCGGGACCCTCCGGGAGGCGTATGGCTACACCTTC. The rearrangement links TRBV20-1 to TRBJ1-2; TRBD1 is a possible D gene (5 bases). V was pared by 6 bases and J by 5 bases, with 31 bases between. CDR3 length: 18 residues. Germline CDR1 and CDR2: DFQATT and SNEGSKA (reference sequence).

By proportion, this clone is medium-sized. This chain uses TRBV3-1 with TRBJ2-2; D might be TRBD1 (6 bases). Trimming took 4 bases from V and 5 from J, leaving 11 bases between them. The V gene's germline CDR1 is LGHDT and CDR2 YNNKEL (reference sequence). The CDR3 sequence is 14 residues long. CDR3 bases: TGTGCCAGCAGCCTAAATCAGGGGACCGGGGAGCTGTTTTTT. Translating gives CASSLNQGTGELFF.

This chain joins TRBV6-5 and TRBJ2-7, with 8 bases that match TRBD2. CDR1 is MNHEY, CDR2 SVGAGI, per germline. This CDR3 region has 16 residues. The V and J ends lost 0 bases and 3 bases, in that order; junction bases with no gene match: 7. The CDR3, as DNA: TGTGCCAGCAGTTACTCATCGGGGGGGGCGAACTACGAGCAGTACTTC. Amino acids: CASSYSSGGANYEQYF.

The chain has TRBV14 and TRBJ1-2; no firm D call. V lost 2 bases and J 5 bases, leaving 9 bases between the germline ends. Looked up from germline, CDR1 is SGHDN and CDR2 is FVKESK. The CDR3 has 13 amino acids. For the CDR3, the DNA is TGTGCCAGCAGCCAACTCACCCTTTATGGCTACACCTTC. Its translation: CASSQLTLYGYTF.

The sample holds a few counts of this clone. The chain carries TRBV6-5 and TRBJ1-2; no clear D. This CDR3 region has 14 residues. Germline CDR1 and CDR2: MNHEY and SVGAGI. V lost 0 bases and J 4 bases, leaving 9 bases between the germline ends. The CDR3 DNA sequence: TGTGCCAGCAGTTACTCCCAGCTGGCCTATGGCTACACCTTC. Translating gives CASSYSQLAYGYTF.

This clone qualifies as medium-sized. The CDR3 sequence is CASSTRLGHRYF. The CDR3 DNA is TGTGCCAGCAGTACGCGACTGGGCCATCGGTACTTC. The V gene is TRBV6-1, the J gene TRBJ2-7; D remains unclear. V was trimmed by 5 bases and J by 12 bases, leaving 17 bases between them. There are 12 residues in the CDR3. Per germline, CDR1 MNHNS and CDR2 SASEGT.